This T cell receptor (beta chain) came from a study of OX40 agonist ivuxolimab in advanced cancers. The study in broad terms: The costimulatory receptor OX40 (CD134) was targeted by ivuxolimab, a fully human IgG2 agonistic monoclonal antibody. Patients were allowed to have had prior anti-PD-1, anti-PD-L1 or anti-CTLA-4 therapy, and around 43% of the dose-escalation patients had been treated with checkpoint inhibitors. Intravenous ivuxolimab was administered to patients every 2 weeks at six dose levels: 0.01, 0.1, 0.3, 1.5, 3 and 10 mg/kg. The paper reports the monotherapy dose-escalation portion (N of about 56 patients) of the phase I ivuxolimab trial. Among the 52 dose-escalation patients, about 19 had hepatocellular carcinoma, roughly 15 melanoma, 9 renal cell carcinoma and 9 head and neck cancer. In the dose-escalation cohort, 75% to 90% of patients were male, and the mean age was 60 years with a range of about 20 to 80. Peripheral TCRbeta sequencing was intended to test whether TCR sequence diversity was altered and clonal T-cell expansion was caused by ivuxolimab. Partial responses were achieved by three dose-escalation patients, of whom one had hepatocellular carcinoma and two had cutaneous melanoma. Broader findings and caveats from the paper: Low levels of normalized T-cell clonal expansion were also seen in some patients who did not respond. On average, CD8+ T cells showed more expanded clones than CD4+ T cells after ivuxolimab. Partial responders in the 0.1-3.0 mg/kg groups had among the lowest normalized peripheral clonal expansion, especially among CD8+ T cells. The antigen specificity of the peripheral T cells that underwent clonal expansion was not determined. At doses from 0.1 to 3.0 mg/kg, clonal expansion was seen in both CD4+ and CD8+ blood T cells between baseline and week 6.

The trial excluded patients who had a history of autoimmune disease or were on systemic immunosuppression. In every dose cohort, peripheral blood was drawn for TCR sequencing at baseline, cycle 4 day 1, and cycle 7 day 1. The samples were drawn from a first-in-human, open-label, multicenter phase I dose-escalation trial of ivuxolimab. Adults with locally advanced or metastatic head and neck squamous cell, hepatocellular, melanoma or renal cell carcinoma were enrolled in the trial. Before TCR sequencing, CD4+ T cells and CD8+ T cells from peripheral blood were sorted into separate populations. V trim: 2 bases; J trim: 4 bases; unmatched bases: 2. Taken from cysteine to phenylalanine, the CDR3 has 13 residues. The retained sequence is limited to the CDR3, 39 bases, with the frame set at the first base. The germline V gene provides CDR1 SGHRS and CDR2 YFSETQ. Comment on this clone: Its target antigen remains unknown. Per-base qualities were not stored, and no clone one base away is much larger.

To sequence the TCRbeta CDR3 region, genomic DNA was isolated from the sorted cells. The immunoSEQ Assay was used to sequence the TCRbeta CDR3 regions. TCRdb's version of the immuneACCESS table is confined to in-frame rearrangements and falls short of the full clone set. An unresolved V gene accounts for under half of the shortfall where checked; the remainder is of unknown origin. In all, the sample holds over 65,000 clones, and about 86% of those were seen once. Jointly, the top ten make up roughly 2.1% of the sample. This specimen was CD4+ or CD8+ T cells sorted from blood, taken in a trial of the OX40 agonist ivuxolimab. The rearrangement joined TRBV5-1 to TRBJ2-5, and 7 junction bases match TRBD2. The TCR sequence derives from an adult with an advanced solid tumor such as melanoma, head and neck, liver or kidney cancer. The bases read TGCGCCAGCAGCTTCGGCGGGGGAGAGACCCAGTACTTC. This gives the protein CASSFGGGETQYF.